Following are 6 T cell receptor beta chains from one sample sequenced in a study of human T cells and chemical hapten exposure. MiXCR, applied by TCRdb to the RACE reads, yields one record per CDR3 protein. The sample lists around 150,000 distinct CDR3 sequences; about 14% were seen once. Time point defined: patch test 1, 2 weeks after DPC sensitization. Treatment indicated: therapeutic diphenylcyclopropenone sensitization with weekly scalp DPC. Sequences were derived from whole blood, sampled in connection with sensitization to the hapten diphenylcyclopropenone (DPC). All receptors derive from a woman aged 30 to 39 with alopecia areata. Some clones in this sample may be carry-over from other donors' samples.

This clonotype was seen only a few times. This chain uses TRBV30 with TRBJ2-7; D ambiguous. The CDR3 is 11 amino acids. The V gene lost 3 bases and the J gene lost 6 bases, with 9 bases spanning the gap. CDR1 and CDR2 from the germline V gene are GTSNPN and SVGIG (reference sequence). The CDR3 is CAWRGLVEQYF. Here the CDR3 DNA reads TGTGCCTGGAGGGGCCTGGTCGAGCAGTACTTC. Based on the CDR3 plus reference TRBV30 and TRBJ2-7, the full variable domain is SQTIHQWPATLVQPVGSPLSLECTVEGTSNPNLYWYRQAAGRGLQLLFYSVGIGQISSEVPQNLSASRPQDRQFILSSKKLLLSDSGFYLCAWRGLVEQYFGPGTRLTVT.

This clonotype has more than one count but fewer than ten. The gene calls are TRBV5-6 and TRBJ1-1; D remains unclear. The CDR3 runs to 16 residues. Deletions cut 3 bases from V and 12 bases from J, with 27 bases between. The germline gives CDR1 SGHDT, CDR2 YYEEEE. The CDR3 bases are TGTGCCAGCAGCTCGGGTGCGGCGGATCAAAAACAGCGTCCTTTCTTT. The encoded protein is CASSSGAADQKQRPFF. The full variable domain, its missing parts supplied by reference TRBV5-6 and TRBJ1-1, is DAGVTQSPTHLIKTRGQQVTLRCSPKSGHDTVSWYQQALGQGPQFIFQYYEEEERQRGNFPDRFSGHQFPNYSSELNVNALLLGDSALYLCASSSGAADQKQRPFFGQGTRLTVV.

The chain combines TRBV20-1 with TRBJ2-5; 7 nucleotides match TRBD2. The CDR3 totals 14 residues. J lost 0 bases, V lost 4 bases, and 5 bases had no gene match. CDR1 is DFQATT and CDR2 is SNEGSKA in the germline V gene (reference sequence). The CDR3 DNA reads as TGCAGTGCTACTCCAGCGGGGAACCAAGAGACCCAGTACTTC. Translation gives CSATPAGNQETQYF.

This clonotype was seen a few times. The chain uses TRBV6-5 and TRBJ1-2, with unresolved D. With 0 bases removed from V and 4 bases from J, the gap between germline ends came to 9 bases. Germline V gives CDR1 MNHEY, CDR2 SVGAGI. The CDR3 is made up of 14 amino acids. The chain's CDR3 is CASSYSDGSYGYTF. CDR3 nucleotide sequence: TGTGCCAGCAGTTACTCAGACGGGAGCTATGGCTACACCTTC.

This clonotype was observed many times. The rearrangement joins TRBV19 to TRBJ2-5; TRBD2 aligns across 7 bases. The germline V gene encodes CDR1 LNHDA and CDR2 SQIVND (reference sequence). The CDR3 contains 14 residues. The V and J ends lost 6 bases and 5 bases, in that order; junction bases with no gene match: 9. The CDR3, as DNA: TGTGCCAGTAGCCCCATGGGAGGGACCGAGACCCAGTACTTC. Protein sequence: CASSPMGGTETQYF.

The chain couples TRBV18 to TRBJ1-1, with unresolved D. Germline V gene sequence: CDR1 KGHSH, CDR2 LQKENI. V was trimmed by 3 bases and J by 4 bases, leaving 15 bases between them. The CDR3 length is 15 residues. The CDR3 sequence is CASSPDLEVGTEAFF. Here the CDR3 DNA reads TGTGCCAGCTCACCGGACCTGGAGGTTGGCACTGAAGCTTTCTTT.